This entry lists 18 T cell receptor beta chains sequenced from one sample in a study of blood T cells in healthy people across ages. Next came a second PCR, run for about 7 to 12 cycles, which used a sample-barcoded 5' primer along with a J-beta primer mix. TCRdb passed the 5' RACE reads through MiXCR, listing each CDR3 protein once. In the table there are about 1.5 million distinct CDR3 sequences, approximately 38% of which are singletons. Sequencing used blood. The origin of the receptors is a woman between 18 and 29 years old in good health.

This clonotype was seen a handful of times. The CDR3 DNA reads as TGTGCCAGCAGCGTAGGCGGGGGGGCCGGGGTTGAGCAGTTCTTC. Amino acids: CASSVGGGAGVEQFF. This chain joins TRBV9 and TRBJ2-1; TRBD2 agrees at 9 bases. CDR3 length equals 15 residues. In germline, CDR1 is SGDLS, CDR2 YYNGEE. The V gene end was trimmed by 0 bases and the J gene end by 9 bases; junction bases not matched to a gene: 7.

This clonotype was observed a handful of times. CDR3 in DNA: TGTGCCAGCAGCCGGGGGACAGGGGGAGGATCACCCCTCCACTTT. It codes for CASSRGTGGGSPLHF. This sequence joins TRBV12-3 or TRBV12-4 and TRBJ1-6; 11 bases fit TRBD1. The V and J ends lost 6 bases and 10 bases, in that order; junction bases with no gene match: 8. The CDR3 totals 15 residues.

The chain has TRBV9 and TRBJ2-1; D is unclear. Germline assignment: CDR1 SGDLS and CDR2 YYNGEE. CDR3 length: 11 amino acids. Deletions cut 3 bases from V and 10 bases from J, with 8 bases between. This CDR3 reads CASSANTEQFF. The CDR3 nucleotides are TGTGCCAGCAGCGCCAATACAGAGCAGTTCTTC.

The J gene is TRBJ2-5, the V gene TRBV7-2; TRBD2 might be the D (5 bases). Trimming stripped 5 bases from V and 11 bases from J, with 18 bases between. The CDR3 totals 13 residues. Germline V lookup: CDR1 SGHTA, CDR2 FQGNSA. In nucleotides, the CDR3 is TGTGCCAGCAGCGTCACCCGAGGTGGGGAGCAGTACTTC. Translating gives CASSVTRGGEQYF.

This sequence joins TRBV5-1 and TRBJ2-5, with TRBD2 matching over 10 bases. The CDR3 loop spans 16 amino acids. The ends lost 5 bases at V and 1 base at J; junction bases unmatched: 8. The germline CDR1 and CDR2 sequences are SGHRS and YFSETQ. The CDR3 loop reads CASSRRTSGPQETQYF. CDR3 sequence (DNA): TGCGCCAGCAGTAGAAGGACTAGCGGCCCCCAAGAGACCCAGTACTTC.

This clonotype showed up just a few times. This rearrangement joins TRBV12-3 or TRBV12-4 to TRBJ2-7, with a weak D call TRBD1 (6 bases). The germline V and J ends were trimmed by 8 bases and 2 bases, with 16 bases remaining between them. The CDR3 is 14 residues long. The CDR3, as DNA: TGTGCCAGCTCCTGGTCCTACAGGGCCTACGAGCAGTACTTC. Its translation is CASSWSYRAYEQYF.

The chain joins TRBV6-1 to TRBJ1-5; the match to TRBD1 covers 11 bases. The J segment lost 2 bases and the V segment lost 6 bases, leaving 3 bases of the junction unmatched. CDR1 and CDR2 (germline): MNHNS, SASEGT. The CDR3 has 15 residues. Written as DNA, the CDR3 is TGTGCCAGCAGCGGGGACAGGGGGGGCAATCAGCCCCAGCATTTT. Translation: CASSGDRGGNQPQHF.

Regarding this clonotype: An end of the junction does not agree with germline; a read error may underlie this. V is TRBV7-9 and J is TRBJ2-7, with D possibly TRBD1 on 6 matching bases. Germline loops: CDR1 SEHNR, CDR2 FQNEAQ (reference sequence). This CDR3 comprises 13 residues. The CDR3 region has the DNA TGTGCCAACAGCCCGATACAGGGCTACGAGCAGTACTTC. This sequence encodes CANSPIQGYEQYF. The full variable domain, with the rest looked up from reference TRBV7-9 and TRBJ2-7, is DTGVSQNPRHKITKRGQNVTFRCDPISEHNRLYWYRQTLGQGPEFLTYFQNEAQLEKSRLLSDRFSAERPKGSFSTLEIQRTEQGDSAMYLCANSPIQGYEQYFGPGTRLTVT.

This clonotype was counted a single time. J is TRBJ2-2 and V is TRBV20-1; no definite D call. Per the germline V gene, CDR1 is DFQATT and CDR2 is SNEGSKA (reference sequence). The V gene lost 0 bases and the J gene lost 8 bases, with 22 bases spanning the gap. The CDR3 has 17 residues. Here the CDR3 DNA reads TGCAGTGCTAGAGATCTCCCGGCCAGTTTACTTGCAGGGGAGCTGTTTTTT. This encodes CSARDLPASLLAGELFF.

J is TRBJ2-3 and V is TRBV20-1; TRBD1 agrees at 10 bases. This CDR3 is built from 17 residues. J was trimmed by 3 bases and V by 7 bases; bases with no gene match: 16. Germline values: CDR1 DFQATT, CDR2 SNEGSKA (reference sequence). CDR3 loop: CSVPPGTGERGTDTQYF. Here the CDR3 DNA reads TGCAGTGTTCCACCTGGGACAGGGGAGCGAGGTACAGATACGCAGTATTTT.

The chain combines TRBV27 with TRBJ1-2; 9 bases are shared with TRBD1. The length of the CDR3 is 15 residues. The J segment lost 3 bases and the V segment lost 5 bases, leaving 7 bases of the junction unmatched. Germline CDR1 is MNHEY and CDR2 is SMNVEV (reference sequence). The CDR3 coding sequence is TGTGCCAGCAGTGTCCGTACAGGGGGCCACTATGGCTACACCTTC. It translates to CASSVRTGGHYGYTF.

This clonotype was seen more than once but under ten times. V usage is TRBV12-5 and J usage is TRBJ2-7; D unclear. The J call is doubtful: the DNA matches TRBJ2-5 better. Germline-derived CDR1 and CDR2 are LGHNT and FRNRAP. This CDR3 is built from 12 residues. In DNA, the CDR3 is TGTGCTAGTGCCCCCTCCTCGGAGACCCAGTACTTC. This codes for CASAPSSETQYF.

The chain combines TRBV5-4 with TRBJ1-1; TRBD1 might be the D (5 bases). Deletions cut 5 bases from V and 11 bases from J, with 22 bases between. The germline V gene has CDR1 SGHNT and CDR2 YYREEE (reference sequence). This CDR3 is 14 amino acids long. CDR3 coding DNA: TGTGCCAGCAGACCCCAGGAGGGGTCGGAGTGGGCTTTCTTT. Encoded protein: CASRPQEGSEWAFF. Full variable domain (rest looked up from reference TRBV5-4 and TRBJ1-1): ETGVTQSPTHLIKTRGQQVTLRCSSQSGHNTVSWYQQALGQGPQFIFQYYREEENGRGNFPPRFSGLQFPNYSSELNVNALELDDSALYLCASRPQEGSEWAFFGQGTRLTVV.

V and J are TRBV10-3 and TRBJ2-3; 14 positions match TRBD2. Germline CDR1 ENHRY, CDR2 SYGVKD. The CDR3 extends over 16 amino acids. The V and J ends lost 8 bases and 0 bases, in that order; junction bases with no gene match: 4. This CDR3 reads CAIGLAGGLSTDTQYF. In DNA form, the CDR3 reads TGTGCCATCGGACTAGCGGGGGGCTTAAGCACAGATACGCAGTATTTT.

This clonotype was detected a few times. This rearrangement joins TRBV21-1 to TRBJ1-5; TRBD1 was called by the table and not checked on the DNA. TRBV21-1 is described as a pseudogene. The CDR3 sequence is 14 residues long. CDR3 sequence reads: CASSKACPVLPQHF. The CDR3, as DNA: TGTGCCAGCAGCAAAGCCTGCCCGGTTCTACCCCAGCATTTT.

The CDR3 nucleotides read TGCGCCAGCAGCCCCAGGGGCGAAAAGAACACCGGGGAGCTGTTTTTT. It specifies CASSPRGEKNTGELFF. V is TRBV4-1 and J is TRBJ2-2; D is perhaps TRBD1 (6 bases). The CDR3 is 16 residues long. CDR1 and CDR2 (germline): MGHRA, YSYEKL. V was clipped by 4 bases and J by 1 base, with 13 bases between them.

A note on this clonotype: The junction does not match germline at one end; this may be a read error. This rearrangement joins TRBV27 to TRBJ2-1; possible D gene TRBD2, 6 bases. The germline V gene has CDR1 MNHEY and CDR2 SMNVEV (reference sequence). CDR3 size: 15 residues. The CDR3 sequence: CAGSLGSGSYNEQFF. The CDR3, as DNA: TGTGCCGGCAGCCTTGGGAGCGGGTCCTACAATGAGCAGTTCTTC.

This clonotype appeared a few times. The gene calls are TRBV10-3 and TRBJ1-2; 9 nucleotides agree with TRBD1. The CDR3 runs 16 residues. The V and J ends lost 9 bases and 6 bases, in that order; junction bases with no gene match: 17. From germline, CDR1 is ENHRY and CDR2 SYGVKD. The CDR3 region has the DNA TGTGCCATTGCCAACCCGACCGGGACAGGGTACCATGGCTACACCTTC. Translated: CAIANPTGTGYHGYTF.